This TCR beta chain came from a study of monozygotic twins with inflammatory bowel disease. Both TCRalpha and TCRbeta cDNA were subjected to two nested PCRs lasting around 15 and 10 cycles. Following a re-call of the 5' RACE reads, TCRdb has one entry per CDR3 protein and lacks DNA. Found here are under 350,000 distinct CDR3 sequences; the top ten clones hold 5.6%. This CDR3 is 14 amino acids long. CDR1 is SGHRS, CDR2 YFSETQ, per germline. The TCR comes from a human donor with ulcerative colitis or Crohn's disease, or a healthy co-twin of an affected twin (not recorded which). This chain joins TRBV5-1 and TRBJ2-7; TCRdb designates TRBD1, a call that cannot be tested without DNA. Input material: blood. CDR3 protein: CASSSTGAIYEQYF.